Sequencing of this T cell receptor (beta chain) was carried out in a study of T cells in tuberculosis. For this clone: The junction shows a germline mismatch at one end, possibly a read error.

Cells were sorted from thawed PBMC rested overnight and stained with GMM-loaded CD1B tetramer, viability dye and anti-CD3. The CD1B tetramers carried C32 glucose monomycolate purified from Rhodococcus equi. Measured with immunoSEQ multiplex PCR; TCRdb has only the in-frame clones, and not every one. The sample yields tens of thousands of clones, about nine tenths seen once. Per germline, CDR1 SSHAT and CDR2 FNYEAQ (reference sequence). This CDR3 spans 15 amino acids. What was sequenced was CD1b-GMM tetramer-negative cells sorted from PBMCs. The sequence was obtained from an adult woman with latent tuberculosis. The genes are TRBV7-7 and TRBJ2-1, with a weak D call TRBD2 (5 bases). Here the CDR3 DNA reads TGTGCTAGCAGCTTAGACTTCTCTCGGGGCAATGAGCAGTTCTTC. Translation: CASSLDFSRGNEQFF.